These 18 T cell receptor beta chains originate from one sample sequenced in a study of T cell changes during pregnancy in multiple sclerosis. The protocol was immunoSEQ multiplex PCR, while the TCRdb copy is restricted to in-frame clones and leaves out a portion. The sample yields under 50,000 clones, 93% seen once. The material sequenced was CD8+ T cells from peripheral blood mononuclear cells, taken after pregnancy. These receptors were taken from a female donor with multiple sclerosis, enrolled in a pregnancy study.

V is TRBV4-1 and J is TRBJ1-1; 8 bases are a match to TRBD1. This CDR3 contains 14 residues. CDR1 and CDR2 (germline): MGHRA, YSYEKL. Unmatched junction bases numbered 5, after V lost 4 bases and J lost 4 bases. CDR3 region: CASSPDRASTEAFF. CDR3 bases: TGCGCCAGCAGCCCGGACAGGGCGAGCACTGAAGCTTTCTTT.

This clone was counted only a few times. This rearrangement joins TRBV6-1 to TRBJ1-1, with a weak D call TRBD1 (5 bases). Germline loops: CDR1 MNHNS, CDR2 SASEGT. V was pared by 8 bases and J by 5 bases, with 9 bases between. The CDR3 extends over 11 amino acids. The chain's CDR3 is CASPGGTEAFF. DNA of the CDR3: TGTGCCAGCCCCGGGGGGACTGAAGCTTTCTTT.

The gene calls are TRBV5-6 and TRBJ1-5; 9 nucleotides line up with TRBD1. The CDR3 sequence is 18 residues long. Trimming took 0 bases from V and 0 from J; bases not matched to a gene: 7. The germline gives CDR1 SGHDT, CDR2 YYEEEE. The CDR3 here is CASSLAGTGHYSNQPQHF. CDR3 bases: TGTGCCAGCAGCTTGGCTGGGACAGGGCATTATAGCAATCAGCCCCAGCATTTT. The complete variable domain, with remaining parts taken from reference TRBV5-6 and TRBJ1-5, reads DAGVTQSPTHLIKTRGQQVTLRCSPKSGHDTVSWYQQALGQGPQFIFQYYEEEERQRGNFPDRFSGHQFPNYSSELNVNALLLGDSALYLCASSLAGTGHYSNQPQHFGDGTRLSIL.

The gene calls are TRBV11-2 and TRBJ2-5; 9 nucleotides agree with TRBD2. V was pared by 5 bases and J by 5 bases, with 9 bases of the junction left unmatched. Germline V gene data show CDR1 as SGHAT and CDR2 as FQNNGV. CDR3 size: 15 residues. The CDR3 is CASSPWTSDRETQYF. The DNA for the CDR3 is TGTGCCAGCAGCCCATGGACTAGCGATCGGGAGACCCAGTACTTC.

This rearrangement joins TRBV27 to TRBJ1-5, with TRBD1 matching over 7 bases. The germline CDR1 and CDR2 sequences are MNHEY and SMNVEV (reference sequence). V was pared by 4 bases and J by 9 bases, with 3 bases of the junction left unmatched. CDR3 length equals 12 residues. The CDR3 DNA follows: TGTGCCAGCAGTTCCCAGGGGGGGCCCCAGCATTTT. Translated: CASSSQGGPQHF.

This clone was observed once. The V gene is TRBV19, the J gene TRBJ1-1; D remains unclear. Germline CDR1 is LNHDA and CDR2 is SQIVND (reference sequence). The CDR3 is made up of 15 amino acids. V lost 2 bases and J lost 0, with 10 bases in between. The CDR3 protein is CASSITSSMNTEAFF. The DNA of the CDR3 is TGTGCCAGTAGTATAACTAGTTCGATGAACACTGAAGCTTTCTTT.

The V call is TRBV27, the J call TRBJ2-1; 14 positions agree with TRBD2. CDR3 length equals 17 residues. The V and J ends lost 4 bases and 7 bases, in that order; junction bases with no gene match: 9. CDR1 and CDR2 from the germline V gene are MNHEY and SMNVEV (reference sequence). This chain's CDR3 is CASSSRLAGGPGNEQFF. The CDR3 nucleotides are TGTGCCAGCAGTTCTAGACTAGCGGGGGGGCCGGGAAATGAGCAGTTCTTC.

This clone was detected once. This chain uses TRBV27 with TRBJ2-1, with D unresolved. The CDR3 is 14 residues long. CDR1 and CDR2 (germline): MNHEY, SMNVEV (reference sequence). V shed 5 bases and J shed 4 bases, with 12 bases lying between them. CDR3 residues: CASSPQNQYNEQFF. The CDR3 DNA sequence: TGTGCCAGCAGTCCACAAAACCAGTACAATGAGCAGTTCTTC.

The CDR3: CASRNQGFLDSPLHF. In DNA, the CDR3 is TGTGCCAGCAGGAATCAGGGGTTTTTGGATTCACCCCTCCACTTT. The V gene is TRBV6-5, the J gene TRBJ1-6; D possibly corresponds to TRBD1 (6 bases). CDR3 size: 15 residues. V was trimmed by 6 bases and J by 8 bases, leaving 17 bases between them. In germline, CDR1 is MNHEY, CDR2 SVGAGI.

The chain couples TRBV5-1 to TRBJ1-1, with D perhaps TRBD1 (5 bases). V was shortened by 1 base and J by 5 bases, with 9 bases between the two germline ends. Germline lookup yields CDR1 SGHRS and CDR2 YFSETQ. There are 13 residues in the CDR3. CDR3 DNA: TGCGCCAGCAGCTTGTGGGGGGAAACTGAAGCTTTCTTT. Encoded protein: CASSLWGETEAFF.

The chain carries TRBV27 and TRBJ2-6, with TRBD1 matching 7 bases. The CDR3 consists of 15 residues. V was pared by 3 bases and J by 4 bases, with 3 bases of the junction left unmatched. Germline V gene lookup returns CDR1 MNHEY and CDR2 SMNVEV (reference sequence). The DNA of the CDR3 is TGTGCCAGCAGTTTGACAGGGATAGGGGCCAACGTCCTGACTTTC. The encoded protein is CASSLTGIGANVLTF.

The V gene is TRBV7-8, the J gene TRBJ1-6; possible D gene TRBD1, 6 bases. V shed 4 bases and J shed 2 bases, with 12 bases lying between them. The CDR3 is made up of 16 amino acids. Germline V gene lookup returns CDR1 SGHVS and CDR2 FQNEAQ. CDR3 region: CASSSRTVTYNSPLHF. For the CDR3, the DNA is TGTGCCAGCAGCTCCAGGACAGTGACCTATAATTCACCCCTCCACTTT.

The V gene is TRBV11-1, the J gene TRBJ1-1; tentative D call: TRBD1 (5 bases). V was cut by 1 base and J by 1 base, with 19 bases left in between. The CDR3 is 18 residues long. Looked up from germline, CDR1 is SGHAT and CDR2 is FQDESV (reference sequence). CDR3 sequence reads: CASSLGVVYRGKNTEAFF. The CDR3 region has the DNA TGTGCCAGCAGCTTAGGGGTGGTCTATAGGGGAAAGAACACTGAAGCTTTCTTT.

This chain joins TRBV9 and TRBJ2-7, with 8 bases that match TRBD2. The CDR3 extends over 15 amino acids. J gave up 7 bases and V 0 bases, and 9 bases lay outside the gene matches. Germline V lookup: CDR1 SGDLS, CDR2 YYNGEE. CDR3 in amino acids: CASSVATGGREEQYF. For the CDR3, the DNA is TGTGCCAGCAGCGTAGCTACGGGGGGGAGGGAGGAGCAGTACTTC.

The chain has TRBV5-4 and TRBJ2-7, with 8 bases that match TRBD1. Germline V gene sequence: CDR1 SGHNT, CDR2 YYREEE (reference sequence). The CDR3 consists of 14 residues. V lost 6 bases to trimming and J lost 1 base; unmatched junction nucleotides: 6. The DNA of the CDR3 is TGTGCCAGCACGAGGGGGACAGGTTCCTACGAGCAGTACTTC. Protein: CASTRGTGSYEQYF.

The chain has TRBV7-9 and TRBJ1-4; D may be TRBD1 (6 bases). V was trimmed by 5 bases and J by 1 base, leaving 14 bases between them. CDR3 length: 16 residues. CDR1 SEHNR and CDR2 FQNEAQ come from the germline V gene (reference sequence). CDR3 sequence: CASSRGAGGTNEKLFF. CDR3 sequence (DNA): TGTGCCAGCAGCCGGGGGGCCGGGGGAACTAATGAAAAACTGTTTTTT.

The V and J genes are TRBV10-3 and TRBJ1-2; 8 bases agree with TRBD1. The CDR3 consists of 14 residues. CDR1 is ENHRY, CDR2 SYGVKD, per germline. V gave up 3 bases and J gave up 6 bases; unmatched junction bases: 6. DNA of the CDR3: TGTGCCATCAGTGAACAGGGGGGCGCGGATGGCTACACCTTC. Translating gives CAISEQGGADGYTF.

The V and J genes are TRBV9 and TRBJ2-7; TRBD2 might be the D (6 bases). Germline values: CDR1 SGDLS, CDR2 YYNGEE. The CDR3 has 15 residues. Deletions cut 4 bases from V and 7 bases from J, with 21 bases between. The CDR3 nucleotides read TGTGCCAGCAGCCCGACCTTGGGCGGGGTGAGGGAGCAGTACTTC. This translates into CASSPTLGGVREQYF. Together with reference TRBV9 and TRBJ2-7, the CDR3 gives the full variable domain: DSGVTQTPKHLITATGQRVTLRCSPRSGDLSVYWYQQSLDQGLQFLIQYYNGEERAKGNILERFSAQQFPDLHSELNLSSLELGDSALYFCASSPTLGGVREQYFGPGTRLTVT.